The clone carrying this T cell receptor beta chain was observed a handful of times. Gene names and germline refer to mouse. The DNA ends 4 residues before the CDR3 does, and the rest of the CDR3 is filled in from the germline J gene. This specimen belongs to a study of CD8+ T cells in alopecia areata. Researchers sorted pooled cutaneous lymph node cells on the basis of CD4, CD8alpha, NKG2D, NKG2ACE and other markers. Germline lookup yields CDR1 GKSSPN and CDR2 SITVG. Trimming cost V 3 bases and J 1 base, with 9 bases left between them. The CDR3 contains 14 residues. Extraction and reverse transcription of RNA yielded cDNA as the sequencing template. This table comes from immunoSEQ multiplex PCR, and its TCRdb copy is limited to in-frame clones, with some not included. This sample carries about 270,000 clones, none of them present only once.

The specimen sequenced was CD4+ T cells sorted from a lymph node. The chain uses TRBV31 and TRBJ2-2; maybe TRBD1 (5 bases). The sequence came from a C3H/HeJ mouse with alopecia areata. The strain's MHC: H2-k. This CDR3 is CAWRQGLNTGQLYF. The covered CDR3 bases are TGTGCCTGGAGGCAGGGATTAAACACCGGG.